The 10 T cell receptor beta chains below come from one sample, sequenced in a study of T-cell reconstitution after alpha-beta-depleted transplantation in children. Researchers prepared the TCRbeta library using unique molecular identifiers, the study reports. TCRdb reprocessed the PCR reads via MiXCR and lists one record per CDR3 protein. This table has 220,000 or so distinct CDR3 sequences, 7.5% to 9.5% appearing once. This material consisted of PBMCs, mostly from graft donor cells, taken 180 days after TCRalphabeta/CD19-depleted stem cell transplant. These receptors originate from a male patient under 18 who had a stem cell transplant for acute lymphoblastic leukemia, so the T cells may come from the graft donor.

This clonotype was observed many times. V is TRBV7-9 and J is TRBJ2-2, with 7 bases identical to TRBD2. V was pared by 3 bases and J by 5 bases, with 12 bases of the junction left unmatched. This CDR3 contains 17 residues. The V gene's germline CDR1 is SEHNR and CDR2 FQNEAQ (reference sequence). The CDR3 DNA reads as TGTGCCAGCAGCTTCCCCCGGACGGGAGGACAAACCGGGGAGCTGTTTTTT. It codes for CASSFPRTGGQTGELFF.

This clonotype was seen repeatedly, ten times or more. CDR3: CASSWGEHQPQHF. The CDR3 DNA sequence: TGTGCCAGCAGTTGGGGGGAACATCAGCCCCAGCATTTT. J is TRBJ1-5 and V is TRBV12-3 or TRBV12-4; a possible D gene is TRBD1 (5 bases). With 4 bases removed from V and 5 bases from J, the gap between germline ends came to 9 bases. The CDR3 is made up of 13 amino acids.

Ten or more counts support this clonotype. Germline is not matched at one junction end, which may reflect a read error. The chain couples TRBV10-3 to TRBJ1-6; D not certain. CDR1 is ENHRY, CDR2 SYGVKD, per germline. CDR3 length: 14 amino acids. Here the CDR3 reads CAISQSKGNSPLHF. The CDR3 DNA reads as TGTGCCATCAGTCAGTCAAAGGGAAATTCACCCCTCCACTTT.

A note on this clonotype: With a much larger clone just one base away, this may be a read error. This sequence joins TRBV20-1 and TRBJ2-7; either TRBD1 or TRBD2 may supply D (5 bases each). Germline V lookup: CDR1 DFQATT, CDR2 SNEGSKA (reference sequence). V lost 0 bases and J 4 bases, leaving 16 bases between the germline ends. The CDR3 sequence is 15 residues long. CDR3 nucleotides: TGCAGTGCTAGAGAGTCGAGAGGGACCAGGTACGAGCAGTACTTC. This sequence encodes CSARESRGTRYEQYF.

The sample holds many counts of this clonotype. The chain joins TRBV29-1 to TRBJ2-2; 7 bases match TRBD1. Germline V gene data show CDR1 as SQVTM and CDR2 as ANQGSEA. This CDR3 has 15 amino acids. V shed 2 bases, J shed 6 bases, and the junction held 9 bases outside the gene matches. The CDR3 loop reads CSVELRDRRPGELFF. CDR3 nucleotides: TGCAGCGTTGAACTCCGGGACAGAAGACCCGGGGAGCTGTTTTTT.

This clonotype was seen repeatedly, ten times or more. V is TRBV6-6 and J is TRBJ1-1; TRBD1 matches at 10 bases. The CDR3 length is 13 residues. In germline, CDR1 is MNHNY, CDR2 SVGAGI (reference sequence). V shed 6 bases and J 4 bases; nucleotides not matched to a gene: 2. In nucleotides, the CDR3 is TGTGCCAGCAGCGGGACAGGGGCCACTGAAGCTTTCTTT. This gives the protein CASSGTGATEAFF.

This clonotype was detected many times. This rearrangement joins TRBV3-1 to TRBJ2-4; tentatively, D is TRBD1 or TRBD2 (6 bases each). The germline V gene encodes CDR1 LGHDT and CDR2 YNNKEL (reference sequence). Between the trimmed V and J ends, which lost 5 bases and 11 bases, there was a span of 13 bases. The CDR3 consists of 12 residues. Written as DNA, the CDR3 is TGTGCCAGCAGCTCCGGTAGGGGGGTTCAGTACTTC. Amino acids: CASSSGRGVQYF.

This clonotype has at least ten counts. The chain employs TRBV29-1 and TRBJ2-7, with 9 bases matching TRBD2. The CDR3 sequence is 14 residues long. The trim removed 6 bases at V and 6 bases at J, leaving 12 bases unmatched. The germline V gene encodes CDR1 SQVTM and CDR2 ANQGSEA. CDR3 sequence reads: CSVVFSGLATEQYF. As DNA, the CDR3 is TGCAGCGTGGTCTTTTCGGGACTAGCAACCGAGCAGTACTTC.

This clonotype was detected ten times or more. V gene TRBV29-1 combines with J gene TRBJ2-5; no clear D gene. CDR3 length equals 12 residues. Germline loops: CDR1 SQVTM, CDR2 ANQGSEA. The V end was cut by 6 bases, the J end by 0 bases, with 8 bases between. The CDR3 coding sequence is TGCAGCGTAAGGATGTACCAAGAGACCCAGTACTTC. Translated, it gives CSVRMYQETQYF.

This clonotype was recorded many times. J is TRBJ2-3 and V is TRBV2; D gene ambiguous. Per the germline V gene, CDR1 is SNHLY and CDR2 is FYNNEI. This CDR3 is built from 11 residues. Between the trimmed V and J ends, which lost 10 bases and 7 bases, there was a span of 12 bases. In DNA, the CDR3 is TGTGCCACCCTGGGTCCCCATACGCAGTATTTT. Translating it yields CATLGPHTQYF.